This entry features one T cell receptor beta chain sequence. What antigen it recognizes has not been identified. One base away there is no much larger clone; base qualities are not given. The data are from a study of cytomegalovirus exposure and HLA in healthy donors (dated by TCRdb to 2015 to 2018). Background on the whole study: An earlier analysis of under 600 of the donors reported 250 to 350 Gb of sequence data and 100 million to 140 million unique TCR beta sequences from some 180 million T cells. An early release covering approximately 600 HLA-typed donors comprised about 300 gigabases of sequencing data and approximately 80 million unique TCR sequences. A later analysis re-analyzed previously published TCR beta repertoires from hundreds of donors and added high-resolution HLA genotyping to study TCR occurrence patterns. Genome-wide SNP genotypes for about three fifths of the roughly 670 donors were used in a later genetic analysis, which treated that subset as a discovery cohort. All discovery cohort repertoires had been generated using a single sequencing platform. The later analysis used no new phenotypic data to find candidate immune exposures, relying instead on TCR beta sequences and their occurrence across donors. The study profiled the T cell repertoires of 500 to 800 subjects by immunosequencing and related them to cytomegalovirus serostatus. Donor age, sex, ethnicity and CMV serostatus were compiled alongside the repertoire data. The study aimed to test whether signatures of past pathogen exposure could be identified by cataloging public T cell receptors. An earlier analysis of 587 of the donors used high-throughput TCR beta sequencing to judge whether each TCR beta V gene segment behaved as functional or pseudogenic. HLA typing included class I and class II loci at four-digit resolution. High-throughput TCR immunosequencing, statistical association of individual TCRs with disease status, and machine learning were combined to predict cytomegalovirus infection status. Across some 400 genotyped donors of the cohort, an average of roughly 230,000 unique TCR beta nucleotide sequences per donor were sequenced, and roughly a sixth of those sequences were non-productive. Along with the roughly 700-subject first cohort, a separate validation cohort of approximately 110 different subjects was used. The number of typed donors differed by locus: roughly 629-640 for A, B, C, DRB1 and DQB1; approximately 530 for DQA1; fewer than 610 for DPA1; and some 430 for DPB1. A handful of DR-DQ haplotypes were handled as single units for association and clustering because linkage in the cohort was strong. Of the roughly 420 genotyped donors, 75% to 85% were placed in the genetic ancestry cluster associated with self-reported Caucasian donors.

Summary of the overall study and its limitations: Because counts were too low, seventeen rarely observed V segments, including chromosome 9 orphons, were excluded from the earlier analysis of around 590 of the donors. In a later genetic analysis, fewer N-insertions in productive TCRs were reported among donors in an Asian-associated ancestry cluster than the 666-donor mean. Three of the identified cytomegalovirus-associated TCR beta chains were confirmed in vitro to be specific for cytomegalovirus antigens. Several of the top co-occurrence clusters appeared to be linked to parvovirus B19, influenza, CMV and Epstein-Barr virus, according to a later analysis. Immune exposure information for the cohort was limited to CMV serostatus. The classifier was reported to diagnose cytomegalovirus status with high specificity and sensitivity in both the original cohort and the validation cohort. In a later analysis, the rate of TCR association differed among HLA loci, with DRB1 alleles having the most associated TCRs and HLA-C alleles having the fewest. The sequencing pipeline was judged likely to have produced a cluster of highly shared sequence variants as a technical artifact. This cohort had only TCR beta chains sequenced, and the lack of alpha or paired-chain data limited which features could be detected. HLA typing was unavailable for some donors at each locus, so association tests used only the typed subset. The study gave a list of about 150 TCR beta chains associated with cytomegalovirus. In a later genetic analysis, a missense DCLRE1C variant was associated with V-gene and J-gene trimming of TCR beta chains, and the association was replicated in an independent cohort. In a later analysis, HLA-associated TCR beta chains showed more clonal expansion and lower generation probabilities than non-associated chains that were equally common. The authors suggested that the approach could potentially be extended to other disease states and immunological phenotypes. Most CMV-associated TCR beta chains appeared to be HLA-restricted in a later analysis, and the HLA associations seemed to be driven largely by CMV exposure. A further reported finding was that TCR beta sequences accurately predicted the HLA-A and HLA-B alleles for most subjects in the first cohort. Roughly uniform sequencing depth across donors was assumed in presence/absence analyses, although this assumption may not hold. When HLA alleles, especially DR and DQ, strongly co-occurred, attributing TCR associations to individual alleles was difficult. Across donors, most TCR sequences were observed very rarely, whereas some public TCRs were present in many individuals. Correlated functional status among segregating V segments might reflect linkage disequilibrium, but an unknown experimental factor could not be ruled out. An earlier analysis of approximately 590 of the donors showed that most TCR beta V segments appeared in productive rearrangements either about 87% or about 30% of the time, which broadly matched IMGT annotations. At a false discovery rate of 0.05, a later analysis linked under 20,000 TCR beta sequences to specific HLA alleles.

The cohort was made up of roughly 670 healthy bone marrow donors. Cohort members were all nominally healthy when sampled, although unrecorded immune exposures were likely present. The donor tested CMV seropositive and was one of the 289 seropositive cohort members. A peripheral blood sample was collected from each donor, and TCR beta sequencing was performed on peripheral blood mononuclear cells. Genomic DNA extraction from the blood cell samples was performed with the Qiagen DNeasy Blood Extraction Kit. Library generation was performed with the immunoSEQ multiplex PCR assay. For the multiplex PCR, a mixture combining 60 forward primers for TCR Vbeta segments and 13 reverse primers for TCR Jbeta segments was used. The CDR3 region of rearranged TCR beta genes was amplified from genomic DNA by a multiplex PCR assay. The Illumina HiSeq System was used to sequence the amplified TCR beta libraries as 87-base-pair reads. The paper's processing steps were these. Across the 666 repertoires, a later analysis counted 75 million to 90 million unique TCR beta chains, around 11 million of which were shared by at least two donors. Raw reads were error-corrected and collapsed into unique sequences with a nearest-neighbor algorithm that merged closely related sequences to remove PCR and sequencing errors. Alignment of CDR3 sequences to IMGT reference sequences was used to assign V, D and J gene segments. Each retained sequence needed at least a six-nucleotide match to both a V gene segment and a J gene segment. Rearrangements were called productive when the CDR3 lacked stop codons and stayed in frame with V and J; all others were non-productive. Following IMGT convention, CDR3 was defined as the stretch from the second conserved V-encoded cysteine to the conserved J-encoded phenylalanine. Sequences without an unambiguous match to a single V gene segment were excluded from the earlier analysis of a few hundred of the donors. In an earlier analysis of several hundred of the donors, V segments were called functional above 56.7% productive rearrangements and were called segregating when the between-donor standard deviation exceeded 5%. To diagnose cytomegalovirus status from the catalog of TCR beta chain sequences, a statistical classification framework was built. In a later analysis, V and J genes were assigned by comparing TCR nucleotide sequences against IMGT/GENE-DB human TR gene sequences. The TCRdist pipeline was used in a later analysis to assign CDR3 sequences and most-parsimonious VDJ recombination scenarios. In a later analysis, every TCR beta chain was defined by the combination of its CDR3 amino acid sequence and its V-gene family, and reads without a unique V-gene family were dropped. A later analysis removed 592 highly shared, low-generation-probability nucleotide sequences to deal with suspected cross-contamination and a sequencing artifact. In a later analysis, a clonal expansion index for each public chain was calculated from normalized within-repertoire ranks of inferred template counts. A later analysis computed generation probabilities with a VDJ recombination model fitted to out-of-frame rearrangements, and checked the results against IGoR. A later analysis scored TCR-TCR, TCR-HLA and TCR-CMV co-occurrence with hypergeometric tests, applying a repertoire-size bias correction to TCR pairs. A later analysis estimated false discovery rates by permuting HLA or CMV assignments 20 times. A later analysis grouped co-occurring TCRs with DBSCAN, adding TCRdist sequence similarity when clustering within HLA-allele-positive subsets. Co-occurrence clustering excluded repertoires with fewer than 30,000 or more than 120,000 public chains, plus five with anomalous nucleotide sharing. What TCRdb holds here is the immuneACCESS table cut down to in-frame rearrangements. Part of the clones is not present; checked against another copy, under half of the missing clones reflect an unresolved V gene, and the others are unexplained. The D gene and trimming were derived from the DNA, and the V and J assignments and clone size from that table. This sample holds about 230,000 clones; about three quarters were observed only once. 2.7% of the sample comes from the top ten.

Sequencing was performed on PBMCs. This receptor was identified in a woman between 55 and 75 years old in good health and CMV-seropositive.

The CDR3 protein: CATGRGQPQHF. The sequenced DNA is TGTGCCACCGGCCGGGGTCAGCCCCAGCATTTT. The receptor chain draws on TRBV10-3 and TRBJ1-5; no D segment can be confidently identified. Inclusive of the bounding cysteine and phenylalanine, the CDR3 is 11 residues long. CDR3 DNA is the only sequence kept; it has 33 bases, read in frame from the first base. The germline V gene specifies ENHRY as CDR1 and SYGVKD as CDR2. Trimming removed 10 bases from V and 6 bases from J, leaving 10 bases between the germline ends.